The table lists the clone carrying this T cell receptor beta chain with a few counts. Its specificity is unknown. The TCRbeta library was prepared with unique molecular identifiers. Via MiXCR, TCRdb re-called the PCR reads, giving one row per CDR3 protein. The sample includes about 980,000 distinct CDR3 sequences, 25% to 30% of them seen just once. The J segment lost 4 bases and the V segment lost 3 bases, leaving 7 bases of the junction unmatched. CDR3 length: 15 residues. Germline CDR1 and CDR2: DFQATT and SNEGSKA (reference sequence). The sample is drawn from a study of T-cell reconstitution after alpha-beta-depleted transplantation in children. Study results and caveats: Reportedly, roughly two months post-transplant, alpha-beta T cells arose from several hundred expanded graft clones. Fresh T-cell production supplied most of the T-cell counts and diversity seen one year after transplant. Some patients' high day-60 TCRbeta diversity was attributed to recipient cells surviving conditioning.

The V and J genes are TRBV20-1 and TRBJ2-5; 11 bases agree with TRBD1. This TCR derives from a boy less than two years old who had a stem cell transplant for SCID, so the T cells may come from the graft donor. The sequenced sample was PBMCs, mostly from graft donor cells, obtained 360 days after TCRalphabeta/CD19-depleted stem cell transplant. This CDR3 is CSASAGQGGLETQYF. CDR3 DNA sequence: TGCAGTGCTAGTGCGGGACAGGGGGGCTTAGAGACCCAGTACTTC.